One and the same sample provided the 7 T cell receptor beta chains below, sequenced in a study of blood T cell repertoires in COVID-19. Repertoires were generated with immunoSEQ multiplex PCR, while TCRdb's copy carries only in-frame clones and drops some. The table has some 89,000 clones, approximately 79% seen once; the top ten hold 10% to 12%. Sequencing input: peripheral blood. These receptor sequences come from a man between 65 and 85 years old with acute or convalescent COVID-19.

The rearrangement joins TRBV7-2 to TRBJ2-1; D perhaps matches TRBD2 (5 bases). The CDR3 is 17 amino acids. Germline V lookup: CDR1 SGHTA, CDR2 FQGNSA. The V and J ends lost 5 bases and 0 bases respectively, with 17 bases between them. CDR3 coding DNA: TGTGCCAGCAGCCGCGCGGGTGTGGCGAGCTCCTACAATGAGCAGTTCTTC. Translation gives CASSRAGVASSYNEQFF.

The rearrangement uses TRBV28 and TRBJ1-1, with D tentatively TRBD1 (6 bases). V dropped 2 bases and J dropped 4 bases, with 11 bases sitting between them. This CDR3 is 14 amino acids long. Germline lookup yields CDR1 MDHEN and CDR2 SYDVKM. CDR3 in DNA: TGTGCCAGCAGTTTAGCAGGGGCCCCCACTGAAGCTTTCTTT. It encodes CASSLAGAPTEAFF.

In this sample, this clone turned up a few times. The chain couples TRBV12-3 or TRBV12-4 to TRBJ1-6; 7 bases are a match to TRBD1. The CDR3 length is 12 residues. After removal of 7 bases from V and 11 bases from J, the junction contained 5 bases not matched to a gene. The CDR3 bases are TGTGCCAGCACCCTACAGGGGACACCCCTCCACTTT. It is translated as CASTLQGTPLHF.

The chain employs TRBV5-4 and TRBJ2-3; 8 nucleotides align to TRBD1. This CDR3 spans 14 amino acids. Germline trimming cut 4 bases from V and 6 bases from J; bases unmatched to any gene: 7. Germline CDR1 SGHNT, CDR2 YYREEE (reference sequence). The CDR3 reads CASSRTGPGDTQYF. Written as DNA, the CDR3 is TGTGCCAGCAGCCGGACAGGGCCAGGGGATACGCAGTATTTT.

The DNA of the CDR3 is TGTGCCAGCAGCGCGGGACTGTCAAATGAAAAACTGTTTTTT. Its protein is CASSAGLSNEKLFF. This sequence joins TRBV9 and TRBJ1-4; TRBD1 might be the D (5 bases). With 3 bases removed from V and 5 bases from J, the gap between germline ends came to 11 bases. The CDR3 has 14 residues. Per germline, CDR1 SGDLS and CDR2 YYNGEE.

This clone was recorded a few times. The V call is TRBV2, the J call TRBJ1-2; tentative D call: TRBD1 (6 bases). CDR3 length: 15 residues. Between the trimmed V and J ends, which lost 1 base and 2 bases, there was a span of 11 bases. Per the germline V gene, CDR1 is SNHLY and CDR2 is FYNNEI. This chain's CDR3 is CASSEGGTGNYGYTF. The CDR3 DNA follows: TGTGCCAGCAGTGAAGGGGGTACAGGGAACTATGGCTACACCTTC.

The chain uses TRBV7-8 and TRBJ1-2; 7 bases agree with TRBD1. The CDR3 covers 16 residues. Germline-derived CDR1 and CDR2 are SGHVS and FQNEAQ. V trimming: 6 bases; J trimming: 1 base; junction bases outside the gene matches: 11. CDR3 amino acids: CASRPGTATFNYGYTF. The CDR3 region has the DNA TGTGCCAGCAGGCCCGGGACAGCCACTTTTAACTATGGCTACACCTTC.